Listed below are T cell receptor beta chains from one sample, sequenced in a study of graft-versus-host responses after intestinal transplantation. Clones were read by immunoSEQ multiplex PCR, and TCRdb kept only the in-frame ones, dropping some. The sample lists about 54,000 clones, about 90% occurring once. The material was PBMCs, obtained nearly 670 days after intestinal transplant. The receptors were sampled from a human patient who received an intestinal transplant, so some T cells may come from the graft donor. Both conserved end residues are part of each CDR3. D genes are given only for firm matches. Not all rows give a size; the values are once, few, many and, for expanded clones, a class.

v_gene,abundance,d_gene,j_gene,CDR3aa,CDR3nt
TRBV10-2,-,TRBD2,TRBJ2-7,CASRGEPGLRYEQYF,TGCGCCAGCAGGGGGGAACCGGGACTAAGGTACGAGCAGTACTTC
TRBV29-1,-,-,TRBJ1-1,CSVKGELYTEAFF,TGCAGCGTAAAGGGGGAATTGTACACTGAAGCTTTCTTT
TRBV5-4,-,-,TRBJ2-1,CASGVQPWTYNEQFF,TGTGCCAGCGGAGTCCAGCCGTGGACCTACAATGAGCAGTTCTTC
TRBV9,-,-,TRBJ1-3,CASSPTANSGNTIYF,TGTGCCAGCAGCCCGACCGCCAACTCTGGAAACACCATATATTTT
TRBV28,-,TRBD1,TRBJ1-4,CASSTTGGTNEKLFF,TGTGCCAGCAGTACGACAGGGGGAACTAATGAAAAACTGTTTTTT
TRBV11-3,-,-,TRBJ1-2,CASAGVGYGYTF,TGTGCCAGCGCCGGGGTTGGCTATGGCTACACCTTC
TRBV7-9,-,TRBD2,TRBJ2-2,CASTLGGGYTGELFF,TGTGCCAGCACCTTGGGCGGGGGATACACCGGGGAGCTGTTTTTT
TRBV27,-,-,TRBJ2-5,CASRRGLQETQYF,TGTGCTTCCCGTAGGGGACTCCAAGAGACCCAGTACTTC
TRBV20-1,-,-,TRBJ1-1,CSARISLAAFF,TGCAGTGCTAGAATTAGTCTGGCAGCTTTCTTT
TRBV5-1,-,-,TRBJ2-3,CASSLQGMGPDTQYF,TGCGCCAGCAGCTTACAGGGCATGGGACCGGATACGCAGTATTTT
TRBV5-1,-,-,TRBJ2-7,CASSFSGEQYF,TGCGCCAGCAGCTTCTCAGGAGAGCAGTACTTC
TRBV4-2,-,-,TRBJ1-2,CASSKGPYGYTF,TGTGCCAGCAGCAAGGGGCCCTATGGCTACACCTTC
TRBV14,few,-,TRBJ2-3,CASSQWSGGTDTQYF,TGTGCCAGCAGCCAATGGTCCGGGGGCACAGATACGCAGTATTTT
TRBV10-3,-,-,TRBJ1-6,CAISETGGNSPLHF,TGTGCCATCAGTGAGACAGGTGGGAATTCACCCCTCCACTTT
TRBV4-1,-,-,TRBJ1-1,CASSQDGSEAFF,TGCGCCAGCAGCCAAGATGGGTCAGAAGCTTTCTTT
TRBV7-9,once,-,TRBJ1-1,CASSLEMGLSTEAFF,TGTGCCAGCAGCTTAGAAATGGGACTGAGCACTGAAGCTTTCTTT
TRBV15,-,-,TRBJ2-7,CATSRGLGRGYEQYF,TGTGCCACCAGCAGAGGTTTGGGACGAGGCTACGAGCAGTACTTC
TRBV9,-,TRBD2,TRBJ2-1,CASQTSGDNEQFF,TGTGCCAGCCAGACTAGCGGTGACAATGAGCAGTTCTTC
TRBV5-1,medium-sized,TRBD1,TRBJ1-1,CASTLDRWENTEAFF,TGCGCCAGCACTTTGGACAGGTGGGAGAACACTGAAGCTTTCTTT
TRBV19,few,-,TRBJ1-5,CASSMSQIRADTPQHF,TGTGCCAGTAGTATGAGCCAAATCAGGGCCGACACGCCCCAGCATTTT
TRBV6-6,-,-,TRBJ1-2,CASSQAGANGYTF,TGTGCCAGCAGCCAGGCGGGGGCAAATGGCTACACCTTC
TRBV6-6,-,-,TRBJ1-6,CASSYSGGNSPLHF,TGTGCCAGCAGTTACTCCGGAGGGAATTCACCCCTCCACTTT
TRBV5-6,-,-,TRBJ2-1,CASSLDPQKQFF,TGTGCCAGCAGCTTGGACCCACAAAAGCAGTTCTTC
TRBV19,-,-,TRBJ1-6,CASSISTPGQINSPLHF,TGTGCCAGTAGTATCTCGACTCCGGGACAAATTAATTCACCCCTCCACTTT
TRBV19,-,TRBD1,TRBJ1-5,CASGQGGNQPQHF,TGTGCCAGTGGACAGGGGGGCAATCAGCCCCAGCATTTT
TRBV5-1,few,-,TRBJ1-6,CASSPREGDSPLHF,TGCGCCAGCAGCCCCCGGGAGGGAGATTCACCCCTCCACTTT
TRBV11-2,-,-,TRBJ2-3,CASSKPRDGGADTQYF,TGTGCCAGCAGCAAACCTCGGGACGGGGGAGCAGATACGCAGTATTTT
TRBV5-1,once,-,TRBJ2-5,CASSLARGDAETQYF,TGCGCCAGCAGCTTGGCCAGGGGGGACGCAGAGACCCAGTACTTC
TRBV5-1,-,-,TRBJ1-2,CASSPLVQAGLGGYTF,TGCGCCAGCAGCCCGCTAGTACAGGCGGGACTTGGGGGCTACACCTTC
TRBV10-3,-,-,TRBJ2-5,CATGGVETQYF,TGTGCCACTGGCGGGGTCGAGACCCAGTACTTC
TRBV5-6,-,-,TRBJ2-7,CASSLYASGDYEQYF,TGTGCCAGCAGCTTGTATGCGTCAGGTGACTACGAGCAGTACTTC
TRBV9,-,-,TRBJ1-3,CASSGSRTRGSSRDTIYF,TGTGCCAGCAGCGGAAGTAGAACCAGGGGTTCCTCTCGAGACACCATATATTTT
TRBV5-1,-,TRBD1,TRBJ2-2,CASSSTNRGTGELFF,TGCGCCAGCAGCTCGACAAACAGGGGCACCGGGGAGCTGTTTTTT
TRBV12-5,-,-,TRBJ2-7,CASGSWGPPIYEQYF,TGTGCTAGTGGTTCATGGGGTCCGCCGATATACGAGCAGTACTTC
TRBV11-3,-,-,TRBJ1-4,CASSLGGTNEKLFF,TGTGCCAGCAGCTTAGGGGGCACTAATGAAAAACTGTTTTTT
TRBV11-2,-,-,TRBJ1-1,CASSSQVTNTEAFF,TGTGCCAGCAGCTCACAGGTTACGAACACTGAAGCTTTCTTT
TRBV29-1,-,-,TRBJ2-1,CSVEGHGDSYNEQFF,TGCAGCGTTGAAGGCCACGGGGACTCCTACAATGAGCAGTTCTTC
TRBV5-1,-,-,TRBJ2-7,CASSLGGWDLSYEQYF,TGCGCCAGCAGCCTGGGCGGGTGGGACCTCTCCTACGAGCAGTACTTC
TRBV5-6,-,TRBD2,TRBJ2-2,CASSSTSGGDTGELFF,TGTGCCAGCAGCAGCACTAGCGGGGGGGACACCGGGGAGCTGTTTTTT
TRBV6-1,-,-,TRBJ2-1,CASSELGGYNEQFF,TGTGCCAGCAGTGAATTAGGGGGATACAATGAGCAGTTCTTC
TRBV5-1,-,TRBD1,TRBJ1-1,CASSQESGQGMWTEAFF,TGCGCCAGCAGCCAGGAGTCGGGACAGGGGATGTGGACTGAAGCTTTCTTT
TRBV5-1,-,TRBD1,TRBJ1-2,CASSPGQGGYTF,TGCGCCAGCAGCCCGGGACAGGGCGGCTACACCTTC
TRBV19,-,-,TRBJ1-6,CASSILSDLGSPLHF,TGTGCCAGTAGTATACTCTCGGACTTGGGTTCACCCCTCCACTTT
TRBV5-8,-,-,TRBJ2-5,CASQGLQTQYF,TGTGCCAGTCAGGGGTTACAGACCCAGTACTTC
TRBV27,-,-,TRBJ1-1,CASNVGTEAFF,TGTGCCAGCAACGTAGGGACTGAAGCTTTCTTT
TRBV4-1,-,-,TRBJ1-4,CASSRGEKLFF,TGCGCCAGCAGCCGGGGAGAAAAACTGTTTTTT
TRBV11-3,-,-,TRBJ1-4,CASRPAGATNEKLFF,TGTGCCAGCAGACCCGCAGGGGCAACTAATGAAAAACTGTTTTTT
TRBV19,-,-,TRBJ1-4,CASSIGGKLFF,TGTGCCAGTAGTATTGGAGGAAAACTGTTTTTT
TRBV6-1,-,-,TRBJ2-5,CASSEIQTQYF,TGTGCCAGCAGTGAAATACAGACCCAGTACTTC
TRBV10-3,-,TRBD1,TRBJ2-7,CAISGEDRGGFFHYEQYF,TGTGCCATCAGTGGCGAGGACAGGGGTGGATTTTTCCACTACGAGCAGTACTTC